This T cell receptor (beta chain) was retrieved from a study of T cells in Graves' hyperthyroidism and ophthalmopathy. For the study at large: At the time of initial diagnosis and before any treatment, peripheral blood was collected.

The germline V gene encodes CDR1 SQVTM and CDR2 ANQGSEA. The CDR3 is 12 residues long. The TCR beta CDR3 regions underwent amplification using RNA transcripts as the source. The HTBI primer set served for first-round RT-PCR of the TCR CDR3. TCRdb ran MiXCR on the multiplex PCR reads and lists one entry per CDR3 protein. The sample carries approximately 720,000 distinct CDR3 sequences, 18% recorded once. The TCR originated in a woman aged 50 to 60 with Graves' hyperthyroidism that later progressed to Graves' ophthalmopathy. The V and J genes are TRBV29-1 and TRBJ2-5, with TRBD2 as a possible D gene (6 bases). The material sequenced was blood. The CDR3 DNA reads TGCACCACTCGGGAGTGGGAAGAGACCCAGTACTTC. Its protein product is CTTREWEETQYF.